This T cell receptor (beta chain) was observed in a study of blood T cell repertoires in COVID-19. Study-wide context: The United States, Italy and Spain provided the acute and convalescent COVID-19 samples.

Original methodology: For nucleated cells, counts were estimated from reference gene primer amplification. Profiling relied on immunoSEQ multiplex PCR, and the TCRdb table lists in-frame clones only, not all of them. V and J calls and clone size follow that table, whereas D and trimming were derived from the DNA. The sample contains about 100,000 clones, 80% of which appear only once. Germline V gives CDR1 MNHEY, CDR2 SVGEGT. Trimming at V came to 2 bases and at J to 2 bases, leaving 4 bases not matched to a gene. The CDR3 is 16 residues long. Material: peripheral blood. The source is a man between 65 and 79 years old with active or convalescent COVID-19. The J gene is TRBJ2-3, the V gene TRBV6-2 or TRBV6-3, with TRBD1 matching 10 bases. CDR3 sequence reads: CASSYLTGGVTDTQYF. The CDR3 DNA reads TGTGCCAGCAGTTACCTGACAGGGGGCGTCACAGATACGCAGTATTTT.